The present T cell receptor (beta chain) was sequenced within a study of T-cell reconstitution after alpha-beta-depleted transplantation in children. Overall study results and limits: Once a year had passed after transplant, T-cell counts and diversity came mostly from newly produced T cells.

As for this clonotype: Its cognate antigen is unknown.

The authors prepared the TCRbeta library with unique molecular identifiers. TCRdb recomputed calls from the PCR reads with MiXCR, one row per CDR3 protein. The sample lists around 700,000 distinct CDR3 sequences; about 12% were seen once. The sequencing here drew on PBMCs, taken before TCRalphabeta/CD19-depleted stem cell transplant. The TCR sequence derives from a girl aged 2-10 years with congenital amegakaryocytic thrombocytopenia, due to receive a stem cell transplant.

CDR3 amino acids: CASSLVPLEGETQYF. DNA of the CDR3: TGCGCCAGCAGCTTGGTTCCGCTGGAAGGGGAGACCCAGTACTTC. This rearrangement joins TRBV5-1 to TRBJ2-5; D is ambiguous. The germline gives CDR1 SGHRS, CDR2 YFSETQ. This CDR3 has 15 amino acids. Trimming took off 0 bases at V and 5 bases at J, with 14 bases between the two ends.